The next 5 T cell receptor beta chains were all read from a single sample in a study of T cell repertoires in cytomegalovirus infection. TCRdb processed the reads anew with MiXCR; each CDR3 protein has one entry. The table has around 750,000 distinct CDR3 sequences, approximately 29% seen once. No antigen is known for these receptors. Sequenced here: cultured CD8+ T cells from PBMCs, sampled from culture after CMV antigen stimulation. The receptors were gathered from a human donor in good health (CMV status not recorded). Some clones in this sample may be carry-over from other donors' samples.

Worth noting for this clonotype: One end of the junction varies from germline; a read error may be responsible. The chain uses TRBV6-2 or TRBV6-3 and TRBJ2-2; D possibly matches TRBD1 or TRBD2 (6 bases each). In germline, CDR1 is MNHEY, CDR2 SVGEGT. This CDR3 is 16 amino acids long. The CDR3 here is CANSYSRGLNTGELFF. As DNA, the CDR3 is TGTGCCAACAGTTACTCACGGGGGCTGAACACCGGGGAGCTGTTTTTT.

The table lists this clonotype with a few counts. V gene TRBV6-2 or TRBV6-3 combines with J gene TRBJ2-7, with 7 bases that match TRBD1. The J segment lost 2 bases and the V segment lost 3 bases, leaving 13 bases of the junction unmatched. Germline V gene sequence: CDR1 MNHEY, CDR2 SVGEGT. The CDR3 length is 17 residues. The CDR3 region is CASSYTPDRAFPYEQYV. The CDR3 nucleotides are TGTGCCAGCAGTTATACCCCCGACAGGGCATTTCCCTACGAGCAGTACGTC.

The V and J genes are TRBV11-3 and TRBJ1-2; D perhaps matches TRBD1 (5 bases). Germline CDR1 SGHNT, CDR2 YENEEA. CDR3 length equals 15 residues. Trimming stripped 1 base from V and 7 bases from J, with 16 bases between. The DNA for the CDR3 is TGTGCCAGCAGCTTAGTGGGACCCTCTGTGGGTGGCTACACCTTC. This translates into CASSLVGPSVGGYTF.

This clonotype came up many times. The J gene is TRBJ2-7, the V gene TRBV28; perhaps TRBD2 as D (5 bases). V was clipped by 9 bases and J by 2 bases, with 11 bases between them. The CDR3 totals 12 residues. Germline CDR1 reads MDHEN; CDR2 reads SYDVKM. The CDR3 protein is CARCTGTYEQYV. The CDR3 coding sequence is TGTGCCAGGTGCACGGGGACCTACGAGCAGTACGTC.

Here the CDR3 DNA reads TGTGCCAGCACGGACAGGATAGGCTATGAAAAACTGTTTTTT. Translating it yields CASTDRIGYEKLFF. The chain links TRBV7-6 to TRBJ1-4; 7 bases align to TRBD1. The CDR3 consists of 14 residues. The germline V gene encodes CDR1 SGHVS and CDR2 FNYEAQ. The J segment lost 6 bases and the V segment lost 7 bases, leaving 8 bases of the junction unmatched.